A single sample gave rise to the 14 T cell receptor beta chains below, sequenced in a study of beta chain features in type 1 diabetes. Of the isolated RNA, all was reverse transcribed, and so the sequenced material was expressed TCRB transcripts. The repertoire was sequenced with immunoSEQ multiplex PCR; TCRdb's copy has only in-frame clones and lacks some. The table lists around 300,000 clones, 7% to 9% of them singletons, with approximately 0.93% in the top ten. The sample consisted of central memory CD4+ T cells from blood. These receptors came from a woman between 18 and 29 years old in good health.

This clone was detected only a few times. The chain combines TRBV27 with TRBJ1-6; D might be TRBD1 (5 bases). This CDR3 spans 13 amino acids. Germline V CDR1 and CDR2: MNHEY, SMNVEV (reference sequence). V dropped 7 bases and J dropped 7 bases, with 11 bases sitting between them. The CDR3 is CASTGLQNSPLHF. The CDR3 DNA is TGTGCCAGCACGGGACTGCAGAATTCACCCCTCCACTTT.

This rearrangement joins TRBV29-1 to TRBJ2-5, with 11 bases aligning to TRBD2. The V gene end was trimmed by 6 bases and the J gene end by 5 bases; junction bases not matched to a gene: 8. The CDR3 has 14 residues. Germline lookup yields CDR1 SQVTM and CDR2 ANQGSEA. The CDR3 nucleotides are TGCAGCGTAACGACTAGCGGGGTGGGTGAGACCCAGTACTTC. Amino acids: CSVTTSGVGETQYF.

The CDR3 here is CSVEGHTGELFF. In DNA form, the CDR3 reads TGCAGCGTTGAAGGACACACCGGGGAGCTGTTTTTT. The chain links TRBV29-1 to TRBJ2-2; D gene uncertain. V was shortened by 1 base and J by 3 bases, with 3 bases between the two germline ends. The CDR3 runs to 12 residues. Germline V gene data show CDR1 as SQVTM and CDR2 as ANQGSEA.

A few counts support this clone. This chain joins TRBV5-4 and TRBJ2-1, with unresolved D. Trimming left V 4 bases short and J 4 bases short, with 9 bases between. Germline V gives CDR1 SGHNT, CDR2 YYREEE (reference sequence). This CDR3 has 13 residues. CDR3 amino acids: CASSPEKYNEQFF. The CDR3 DNA reads TGTGCCAGCAGCCCGGAGAAGTACAATGAGCAGTTCTTC.

The chain carries TRBV4-3 and TRBJ2-4, with TRBD2 matching over 7 bases. The J segment lost 3 bases and the V segment lost 4 bases, leaving 9 bases of the junction unmatched. The CDR3 is 16 residues long. Germline CDR1 and CDR2: LGHNA and YSLEER. The CDR3 sequence is CASSPSSGRVKNIQYF. CDR3 bases: TGCGCCAGCAGCCCCTCTAGCGGACGAGTCAAAAACATTCAGTACTTC.

This clone was detected only a few times. This sequence joins TRBV2 and TRBJ1-1, with TRBD1 identical over 7 bases. From germline, CDR1 is SNHLY and CDR2 FYNNEI. The CDR3 contains 15 residues. Trimming removed 7 bases from V and 2 bases from J; junction bases left unmatched: 10. CDR3 residues: CASTWTQGPNTEAFF. Written as DNA, the CDR3 is TGTGCCAGCACATGGACACAGGGGCCTAACACTGAAGCTTTCTTT.

The rearrangement joins TRBV7-8 to TRBJ2-7; 8 bases are shared with TRBD1. Per the germline V gene, CDR1 is SGHVS and CDR2 is FQNEAQ. This CDR3 is 15 amino acids long. V was clipped by 5 bases and J by 2 bases; unmatched bases: 8. CDR3 protein: CASSPRTGNPYEQYV. The CDR3 bases are TGTGCCAGCAGCCCGAGGACAGGGAACCCCTACGAGCAGTACGTC.

The sample holds many counts of this clone. The rearrangement joins TRBV30 to TRBJ2-2; the match to TRBD2 covers 8 bases. V shed 6 bases, J shed 0 bases, and the junction held 3 bases outside the gene matches. The CDR3 has 14 residues. The germline V gene encodes CDR1 GTSNPN and CDR2 SVGIG (reference sequence). The CDR3 region is CACHSGANTGELFF. The CDR3 nucleotides are TGTGCCTGTCATAGCGGGGCGAACACCGGGGAGCTGTTTTTT.

This chain uses TRBV5-1 with TRBJ2-3; D unclear. The CDR3 has 14 amino acids. V gave up 0 bases and J gave up 4 bases, with 9 bases separating them. CDR1 and CDR2 from the germline V gene are SGHRS and YFSETQ. Written as DNA, the CDR3 is TGCGCCAGCAGCTTGGGGGGAAGGTCAGATACGCAGTATTTT. Amino acids: CASSLGGRSDTQYF.

The V gene is TRBV6-5, the J gene TRBJ2-1; D is perhaps TRBD2 (5 bases). There are 14 residues in the CDR3. V was pared by 2 bases and J by 7 bases, with 12 bases between. Germline V gives CDR1 MNHEY, CDR2 SVGAGI. Here the CDR3 DNA reads TGTGCCAGCAGTTACCGCCCGAGAGGGAATGAGCAGTTCTTC. Residues: CASSYRPRGNEQFF.

The DNA for the CDR3 is TGTGCCAGCAGCAGACAAGGGACTAGCTCCTACAATGAGCAGTTCTTC. Protein: CASSRQGTSSYNEQFF. The rearrangement uses TRBV7-3 and TRBJ2-1, with 8 positions matching TRBD2. V shed 5 bases, J shed 0 bases, and the junction held 6 bases outside the gene matches. The CDR3 has 16 residues. Germline lookup yields CDR1 SGHTA and CDR2 FQGTGA.

This clone was observed a handful of times. The J gene is TRBJ1-1, the V gene TRBV30; 9 bases fit TRBD1. The CDR3 spans 15 residues. The germline CDR1 and CDR2 sequences are GTSNPN and SVGIG (reference sequence). The V and J ends lost 5 bases and 3 bases, in that order; junction bases with no gene match: 10. The chain's CDR3 is CAWALGDREYTEAFF. The CDR3 DNA is TGTGCCTGGGCTTTGGGGGACAGGGAATACACTGAAGCTTTCTTT.

The rearrangement uses TRBV6-5 and TRBJ1-6; TRBD1 matches at 10 bases. Germline V gives CDR1 MNHEY, CDR2 SVGAGI. This CDR3 is built from 15 residues. Germline trimming cut 5 bases from V and 11 bases from J; bases unmatched to any gene: 9. CDR3 region: CASSPGTGEATPLHF. The DNA of the CDR3 is TGTGCCAGCAGTCCCGGGACAGGGGAGGCAACACCCCTCCACTTT.

This chain links TRBV12-5 with TRBJ2-1; 7 bases map to TRBD1. CDR3 size: 13 residues. CDR1 and CDR2 from the germline V gene are LGHNT and FRNRAP. V lost 2 bases, J lost 10 bases, and 5 bases stayed unmatched. The CDR3 spells CASGLNPQGEQFF. For the CDR3, the DNA is TGTGCTAGTGGTTTGAACCCACAGGGGGAGCAGTTCTTC.